The source of this T cell receptor beta chain is a study of neurological immune-mediated disorders. This clonotype was found many times. Via MiXCR, TCRdb re-called the 5' RACE reads, giving one row per CDR3 protein. The sample carries approximately 46,000 distinct CDR3 sequences, just over 3% recorded once. The CDR3 length is 16 residues. Trimming cost V 0 bases and J 3 bases; bases outside gene matches: 4. Germline V lookup: CDR1 LNHNV, CDR2 YYDKDF (reference sequence). The sample comprised PBMCs. The genes are TRBV15 and TRBJ2-3, with TRBD2 matching 9 bases. The TCR originated in a woman between 50 and 59 years old with multiple sclerosis. CDR3 in DNA: TGTGCCACCAGCAGAGAAGCGGGAGGAGGGACAGATACGCAGTATTTT. Amino acids: CATSREAGGGTDTQYF.